The T cell receptor (beta chain) described here comes from a study of T cell responses to AZD1222 COVID-19 vaccine. Findings and limits, study-wide: It should be noted that donors were predominantly white British and more often female, and clonal diversity was possibly underestimated.

Details on this clone: Its antigen is unidentified.

Trimming shortened V by 0 bases and J by 1 base, and 5 bases separated the two germline ends. CDR3 size: 13 residues. In germline, CDR1 is SGHDT, CDR2 YYEEEE. Assay used: immunoSEQ multiplex PCR; TCRdb lists only in-frame clones, some missing. The sample lists roughly 150,000 clones, around nine tenths occurring once. The clonotype originates from an adult in good health. Sequencing used peripheral blood, obtained on day 0 of AZD1222 vaccination. The rearrangement uses TRBV5-6 and TRBJ2-7; D uncertain. In DNA, the CDR3 is TGTGCCAGCAGCTTGGGCAGATCCTACGAGCAGTACTTC. It encodes CASSLGRSYEQYF.